The text below deals with one TCR beta chain. Assay used: immunoSEQ multiplex PCR; TCRdb lists only in-frame clones, some missing. The sample lists under 150,000 clones, just over 75% occurring once. The sample comes from a study of blood T cell repertoires in COVID-19. About the study: From the United States, Italy and Spain came samples of acute and convalescent COVID-19.

The CDR3 has 13 amino acids. Germline assignment: CDR1 MNHEY and CDR2 SMNVEV (reference sequence). V lost 5 bases and J 6 bases, leaving 11 bases between the germline ends. This clonotype was sampled from a human donor in a cohort sampled during active COVID-19. The sequenced material came from peripheral blood. The rearrangement uses TRBV27 and TRBJ2-1; no clear D gene. CDR3 in amino acids: CASSISPGNEQFF. CDR3 bases: TGTGCCAGCAGTATCTCCCCCGGCAATGAGCAGTTCTTC.